This record concerns one T cell receptor (beta chain) sequence. The target antigen is unknown. The V and J ends lost 5 bases and 0 bases respectively, with 11 bases between them. Germline CDR1 and CDR2: PRHDT and FYEKMQ (reference sequence). The CDR3 totals 15 residues. This entry is derived from a study of shared clonotypes between healthy human individuals. On the study more broadly: Per donor, three plates held CD4 naive cells, three held CD4 memory, two held CD8 naive and one held CD8 memory.

Libraries were prepared by immunoSEQ multiplex PCR; TCRdb keeps only in-frame clonotypes and omits some of them. The data contain hundreds of thousands of clones, approximately 95% of them singletons. General study results and limits: The expectation was that sequencing depth would affect clonotype sharing among donors. Several donors showed sharing of about 4.8% of naive CD4 clonotypes.

CD45RO-negative cells were positively selected for CCR7, leaving out terminally differentiated effector memory CD45RA+ cells. This sequence joins TRBV13 and TRBJ2-1, with TRBD2 as a possible D gene (6 bases). This TCR was sampled from a woman aged 25 to 39 in good health. The material sequenced was naive CD8+ T cells sorted from blood. CDR3 residues: CASSLGRFSYNEQFF. In DNA, the CDR3 is TGTGCCAGCAGCCTCGGGAGATTCTCCTACAATGAGCAGTTCTTC.